This T cell receptor beta chain was sequenced for a study of a mutant IDH1 vaccine in newly diagnosed glioma. This clone was seen a handful of times. Antigen unknown. V lost 0 bases to trimming and J lost 0 bases, with 29 bases between them. This CDR3 has 22 residues. Germline assignment: CDR1 LGHNA and CDR2 YSLEER. Time point: week 35, safety follow-up. Each dose delivered 300 ug of mutant IDH1 20-mer peptide subcutaneously with imiquimod. This table comes from immunoSEQ multiplex PCR, and its TCRdb copy is limited to in-frame clones, with some not included. The sample has over 55,000 clones, approximately 80% seen once.

This sequence originates from a middle-aged man with glioma. The genes are TRBV4-3 and TRBJ1-1, with D possibly TRBD1 on 5 matching bases. The material sequenced was PBMCs, taken from a glioma patient whose treatment included an IDH1 peptide vaccine. The CDR3 coding sequence is TGCGCCAGCAGCCAAGAGTCTCCTAGTAGTCACAGGAGCATTCCCTTGAACACTGAAGCTTTCTTT. This codes for CASSQESPSSHRSIPLNTEAFF.